The rows below give T cell receptor beta chains drawn from one sample of a study of shared clonotypes between healthy human individuals. Sequenced by immunoSEQ multiplex PCR; TCRdb stores in-frame clones only, minus some. The sample lists about 1.1 million clones, about four fifths occurring once. Sequenced input: memory CD4+ T cells from PBMCs. Receptors originate from a man between 18 and 35 years old in good health. Some clones in this sample may be carry-over from other donors' samples. CDR3s include the opening cysteine and the closing phenylalanine or tryptophan. Fields, in order: J gene, V gene, CDR3 protein.

>TRBJ1-6|TRBV6-6
CASSPPSSPLHF
>TRBJ1-2|TRBV29-1
CSVSRQGGYTF
>TRBJ1-2|TRBV5-1
CASSVLSGTGSNYGYTF
>TRBJ2-6|TRBV28
CASQRSSGANVLTF
>TRBJ1-4|TRBV11-2
CASSLVAGEKLFF
>TRBJ2-5|TRBV5-6
CASSLDRGGQETQYF
>TRBJ2-7|TRBV18
CASSHDRGIYEQYF
>TRBJ2-7|TRBV5-4
CASSLVGQGAHEQYF
>TRBJ2-6|TRBV5-6
CASSGKDRGRAGANVLTF
>TRBJ1-1|TRBV5-4
CASSQDRNTEAFF
>TRBJ1-2|TRBV9
CASSHSGGTGYGYTF
>TRBJ1-2|TRBV5-1
CASSAGTGGNGYTF
>TRBJ2-7|TRBV5-5
CASSLRTGAYEQYF
>TRBJ2-5|TRBV25-1
CASSDIGTSQETQYF
>TRBJ1-1|TRBV10-3
CAITRQANTEAFF
>TRBJ2-7|TRBV5-1
CASSLGRTVSYEQYF
>TRBJ2-1|TRBV6-5
CASVSSYNEQFF
>TRBJ1-5|TRBV28
CASSSWDGNQPQHF
>TRBJ1-1|TRBV7-9
CASSLSTWTEAFF
>TRBJ1-2|TRBV4-3
CASSQATGTAIYGYTF
>TRBJ2-7|TRBV5-1
CASSLGTGALEQYF
>TRBJ1-1|TRBV2
CASMGEGFTEAFF
>TRBJ2-7|TRBV11-3
CASSLGLSSYEQYF
>TRBJ1-1|TRBV7-2
CASSPRGVQAFF
>TRBJ1-3|TRBV7-9
CASSLGGTSSGNTIYF
>TRBJ2-1|TRBV19
CASSIRSGRNNEQFF
>TRBJ2-1|TRBV28
CASSLPGLSYNEQFF
>TRBJ1-2|TRBV11-3
CASSLGQGEGYTF
>TRBJ2-6|TRBV4-2
CASSQVPTGSTGANVLTF
>TRBJ2-3|TRBV6-1
CASSVAGGRDTQYF
>TRBJ2-1|TRBV15
CATSRDLKRANSYNEQFF
>TRBJ1-1|TRBV6-5
CASSYRAEATEAFF
>TRBJ1-4|TRBV18
CASSPRILEKLFF
>TRBJ1-5|TRBV19
CASSINGPQHF
>TRBJ2-7|TRBV9
CASSVGAGPHYEQYF
>TRBJ1-1|TRBV5-4
CASSYNRAKAEAFF
>TRBJ2-5|TRBV28
CASSHSPRETQYF
>TRBJ1-2|TRBV6-5
CASSSARDRDWGYTF
>-|TRBV2
CASSGQGTLYEQYF
>TRBJ2-1|TRBV28
CASSPLVRREQFF
>TRBJ2-1|TRBV15
CATSRGLQGTVDEQFF
>TRBJ1-2|TRBV2
CASSLSLDRGDGYTF
>TRBJ2-7|TRBV11-3
CASSLAHNSYEQYF
>TRBJ2-7|TRBV27
CASSFYRDRGRIHEQYF
>TRBJ2-2|TRBV5-1
CASSIRTSGTGELFF
>TRBJ2-5|TRBV5-1
CASSYTREETQYF
>TRBJ1-2|TRBV19
CASSIDRNYGYTF
>TRBJ2-1|TRBV2
CASSGRASNNEQFF
>TRBJ2-3|TRBV7-9
CASSPDRGRGDTQYF
>TRBJ2-7|TRBV18
CASSPLGPYEQYF
>TRBJ1-2|TRBV10-1
CASTPPATPPNHGYTF
>TRBJ2-1|TRBV11-3
CASSLGGEVSYNEQFF
>TRBJ2-4|TRBV28
CASGVRARRGNIQYF
>TRBJ2-7|TRBV7-8
CASSFSGVIHEQYF
>TRBJ2-5|TRBV25-1
CASSARGAGGKETQYF